Each of the 20 T cell receptor beta chains below was sequenced from the same sample in a study of blood T cell repertoires in COVID-19. Sequenced by immunoSEQ multiplex PCR; TCRdb stores in-frame clones only, minus some. The sample gives 250,000 or so clones, approximately 90% of which show up once; approximately 3% is in the top ten. The sequenced sample consisted of PBMCs or T cells enriched from blood (not recorded which). All receptors come from a man aged 40-49 years who had been exposed to COVID-19.

The gene calls are TRBV6-2 or TRBV6-3 and TRBJ1-3, with D uncertain. CDR1 MNHEY and CDR2 SVGEGT come from the germline V gene. The CDR3 runs to 15 residues. The V end was cut by 2 bases, the J end by 0 bases, with 8 bases between. CDR3: CASSYGGYSGNTIYF. CDR3 nucleotides: TGTGCCAGCAGTTACGGCGGCTACTCTGGAAACACCATATATTTT.

The CDR3 DNA reads TGTGCCAGCAGCTCTACTCTCGACAGGGGAGCTTTCTTT. It codes for CASSSTLDRGAFF. The V call is TRBV28, the J call TRBJ1-1; 8 bases fit TRBD1. The CDR3 sequence is 13 residues long. The germline CDR1 and CDR2 sequences are MDHEN and SYDVKM. Trimming removed 6 bases from V and 10 bases from J; junction bases left unmatched: 10.

This clone has at least ten counts. The J gene is TRBJ2-1, the V gene TRBV4-1; 8 bases agree with TRBD2. Trimming took 3 bases from V and 9 from J; bases not matched to a gene: 10. This CDR3 region has 15 residues. Germline V gene lookup returns CDR1 MGHRA and CDR2 YSYEKL. CDR3 sequence reads: CASSHTGTSLREQFF. CDR3 DNA sequence: TGCGCCAGCAGCCACACTGGGACTAGTCTACGTGAGCAGTTCTTC.

The chain is built from TRBV11-3 and TRBJ2-1, with 14 positions matching TRBD2. Germline loops: CDR1 SGHNT, CDR2 YENEEA. The CDR3 is 17 amino acids. With 5 bases clipped from V and 5 bases from J, the junction kept 8 bases outside the gene matches. CDR3 sequence (DNA): TGTGCCAGCAGCCCGACTAGCGGGAGGGCCCCCAACAATGAGCAGTTCTTC. Amino acid sequence: CASSPTSGRAPNNEQFF. The complete variable domain, with remaining parts taken from reference TRBV11-3 and TRBJ2-1, reads EAGVVQSPRYKIIEKKQPVAFWCNPISGHNTLYWYLQNLGQGPELLIRYENEEAVDDSQLPKDRFSAERLKGVDSTLKIQPAELGDSAVYLCASSPTSGRAPNNEQFFGPGTRLTVL.

V is TRBV6-5 and J is TRBJ1-3; 7 bases agree with TRBD1. CDR3 length: 15 amino acids. Trimming at V came to 6 bases and at J to 4 bases, leaving 9 bases not matched to a gene. Germline CDR1 is MNHEY and CDR2 is SVGAGI. CDR3 sequence: CASRPASGGGNTIYF. CDR3 sequence (DNA): TGTGCCAGCAGACCCGCCTCAGGGGGAGGAAACACCATATATTTT.

The genes are TRBV28 and TRBJ1-1; D unclear. With 2 bases removed from V and 6 bases from J, the gap between germline ends came to 10 bases. The germline V gene encodes CDR1 MDHEN and CDR2 SYDVKM. This CDR3 comprises 13 residues. The CDR3 DNA sequence: TGTGCCAGCAGTTTAGTGGGGAGCGCTGAAGCTTTCTTT. This sequence encodes CASSLVGSAEAFF.

The chain links TRBV4-1 to TRBJ2-2; 12 bases are shared with TRBD2. The CDR3 spans 18 residues. The ends lost 1 base at V and 5 bases at J; junction bases unmatched: 8. Germline lookup yields CDR1 MGHRA and CDR2 YSYEKL. In DNA form, the CDR3 reads TGCGCCAGCAGCCAAGGACTAGCGGGAGTCCTGGTGACCGGGGAGCTGTTTTTT. This codes for CASSQGLAGVLVTGELFF.

V is TRBV6-5 and J is TRBJ2-7; 7 bases match TRBD1. The CDR3 runs to 14 residues. CDR1 MNHEY and CDR2 SVGAGI come from the germline V gene. V dropped 5 bases and J dropped 0; count of bases not matched to a gene: 4. CDR3 coding DNA: TGTGCCAGCAGTAACGACAGGGACTCCTACGAGCAGTACTTC. Translated, it gives CASSNDRDSYEQYF.

J is TRBJ1-4 and V is TRBV9; TRBD1 aligns across 7 bases. Germline V lookup: CDR1 SGDLS, CDR2 YYNGEE. The CDR3 covers 15 residues. J was trimmed by 8 bases and V by 3 bases; bases with no gene match: 10. In nucleotides, the CDR3 is TGTGCCAGCAGCGCGCAGGGGGATAATGGAGAAAAACTGTTTTTT. Translation: CASSAQGDNGEKLFF.

The chain recombines TRBV5-1 with TRBJ2-3; 7 bases match TRBD2. The germline V gene has CDR1 SGHRS and CDR2 YFSETQ. CDR3 length: 15 residues. V lost 6 bases and J lost 2; bases outside the gene matches: 9. The CDR3 bases are TGCGCCAGCACCCGGGGAGGGGAGGTCACAGATACGCAGTATTTT. Its protein is CASTRGGEVTDTQYF.

The J gene is TRBJ2-5, the V gene TRBV29-1, with a possible D match to TRBD1 (6 bases). The CDR3 extends over 13 amino acids. Trimming took 6 bases from V and 1 from J, leaving 12 bases between them. CDR1 and CDR2 (germline): SQVTM, ANQGSEA. DNA for the CDR3: TGCAGCGTCCAAGACAGGAGCCAAGAGACCCAGTACTTC. Translating gives CSVQDRSQETQYF.

CDR3 amino acids: CATSDPGNSNQPQHF. The CDR3 DNA reads as TGTGCCACCAGTGATCCGGGGAATAGCAATCAGCCCCAGCATTTT. This rearrangement joins TRBV24-1 to TRBJ1-5, with D unclear. CDR3 length: 15 residues. V lost 3 bases, J lost 0 bases, and 8 bases lay in between. The germline V gene encodes CDR1 KGHDR and CDR2 SFDVKD.

The chain recombines TRBV15 with TRBJ1-5; TRBD1 matches at 8 bases. V gave up 1 base and J gave up 0 bases; unmatched junction bases: 8. The CDR3 consists of 18 residues. Per the germline V gene, CDR1 is LNHNV and CDR2 is YYDKDF (reference sequence). Written as DNA, the CDR3 is TGTGCCACCAGCAGAGGAGGACAGGGTCGGAATAGCAATCAGCCCCAGCATTTT. This codes for CATSRGGQGRNSNQPQHF. The variable domain in full, with the rest retrieved from reference TRBV15 and TRBJ1-5, is DAMVIQNPRYQVTQFGKPVTLSCSQTLNHNVMYWYQQKSSQAPKLLFHYYDKDFNNEADTPDNFQSRRPNTSFCFLDIRSPGLGDTAMYLCATSRGGQGRNSNQPQHFGDGTRLSIL.

The chain carries TRBV7-9 and TRBJ2-5; maybe TRBD2 (5 bases). The ends were cut back, 5 bases at V and 4 bases at J, with 11 bases in the middle. The CDR3 loop spans 13 amino acids. Per the germline V gene, CDR1 is SEHNR and CDR2 is FQNEAQ (reference sequence). CDR3 protein: CASSPGLLETQYF. The CDR3 coding sequence is TGTGCCAGCAGCCCCGGACTCTTAGAGACCCAGTACTTC.

V is TRBV6-5 and J is TRBJ1-5, with TRBD1 matching over 8 bases. Germline V gene data show CDR1 as MNHEY and CDR2 as SVGAGI. This CDR3 region has 13 residues. Trimming removed 8 bases from V and 10 bases from J; junction bases left unmatched: 10. CDR3 coding DNA: TGTGCCAGCGGGACAGGTAGTATCAGCCCCCAGCATTTT. Translated, it gives CASGTGSISPQHF.

The chain links TRBV27 to TRBJ1-1; D not certain. V lost 2 bases, J lost 0 bases, and 10 bases lay in between. This CDR3 region has 15 residues. Germline V gives CDR1 MNHEY, CDR2 SMNVEV (reference sequence). This CDR3 is CASSLEGLMNTEAFF. CDR3 in DNA: TGTGCCAGCAGTTTAGAGGGCCTGATGAACACTGAAGCTTTCTTT.

This CDR3 reads CASSSQDGRFEPQHF. CDR3 sequence (DNA): TGTGCCAGCAGTTCCCAGGACGGGAGATTCGAGCCCCAGCATTTT. V is TRBV27 and J is TRBJ1-5; no reliable D call. The CDR3 has 15 amino acids. V dropped 4 bases and J dropped 8 bases, with 18 bases sitting between them. The germline V gene encodes CDR1 MNHEY and CDR2 SMNVEV (reference sequence).

The V gene is TRBV28, the J gene TRBJ2-1, with TRBD2 identical over 11 bases. Per the germline V gene, CDR1 is MDHEN and CDR2 is SYDVKM. This CDR3 is built from 19 residues. With V trimmed by 7 bases and J by 2 bases, 16 bases remained unmatched. The CDR3 sequence: CASNGPGLAGLPAYNEQFF. CDR3 DNA sequence: TGTGCCAGCAACGGACCCGGACTAGCGGGCCTCCCTGCCTACAATGAGCAGTTCTTC.

This clone appeared once. This chain uses TRBV10-2 with TRBJ1-1, with D possibly being TRBD1 (6 bases). The V end was cut by 8 bases, the J end by 3 bases, with 10 bases between. The CDR3 length is 12 residues. Per germline, CDR1 WSHSY and CDR2 SAAADI. CDR3 DNA sequence: TGCGCCAGCCGACAGGAGTACACTGAAGCTTTCTTT. Translation gives CASRQEYTEAFF.

The V and J genes are TRBV19 and TRBJ1-5; D is possibly TRBD1 (6 bases). The CDR3 consists of 15 residues. Germline CDR1 LNHDA, CDR2 SQIVND (reference sequence). V was trimmed by 5 bases and J by 0 bases, leaving 11 bases between them. Here the CDR3 reads CASSVTGNSNQPQHF. The CDR3 nucleotides read TGTGCCAGTAGTGTCACAGGGAATAGCAATCAGCCCCAGCATTTT.